The following is a T cell receptor beta chain sequence with its context. Its antigen is currently unknown. This entry is derived from a study of OX40 agonist ivuxolimab in advanced cancers. At the level of the study: An agonistic anti-OX40 (CD134) antibody, ivuxolimab, was used to treat the patients. Dose-escalation patients were diagnosed with hepatocellular carcinoma, melanoma, renal cell cancer or head and neck cancer.

This table comes from immunoSEQ multiplex PCR, and its TCRdb copy is limited to in-frame clones, with some not included. The data contain about 62,000 clones, roughly 87% of them singletons. Study findings and constraints: Among patients with partial responses at 0.1-3.0 mg/kg, clonal expansion was among the lowest. On average, CD8+ T cells had more expanded clones than CD4+.

V lost 4 bases, J lost 10 bases, and 4 bases stayed unmatched. The CDR3 loop spans 11 amino acids. Germline-derived CDR1 and CDR2 are GTSNPN and SVGIG (reference sequence). The input for sequencing was CD4+ or CD8+ T cells sorted from blood, taken in a trial of the OX40 agonist ivuxolimab. The receptor was isolated from an adult with an advanced solid tumor such as melanoma, head and neck, liver or kidney cancer. The V gene is TRBV30, the J gene TRBJ1-1; 9 nucleotides match TRBD1. CDR3 amino acids: CAWKDRGRAFF. The CDR3 DNA is TGTGCCTGGAAGGACAGGGGTCGAGCTTTCTTT.